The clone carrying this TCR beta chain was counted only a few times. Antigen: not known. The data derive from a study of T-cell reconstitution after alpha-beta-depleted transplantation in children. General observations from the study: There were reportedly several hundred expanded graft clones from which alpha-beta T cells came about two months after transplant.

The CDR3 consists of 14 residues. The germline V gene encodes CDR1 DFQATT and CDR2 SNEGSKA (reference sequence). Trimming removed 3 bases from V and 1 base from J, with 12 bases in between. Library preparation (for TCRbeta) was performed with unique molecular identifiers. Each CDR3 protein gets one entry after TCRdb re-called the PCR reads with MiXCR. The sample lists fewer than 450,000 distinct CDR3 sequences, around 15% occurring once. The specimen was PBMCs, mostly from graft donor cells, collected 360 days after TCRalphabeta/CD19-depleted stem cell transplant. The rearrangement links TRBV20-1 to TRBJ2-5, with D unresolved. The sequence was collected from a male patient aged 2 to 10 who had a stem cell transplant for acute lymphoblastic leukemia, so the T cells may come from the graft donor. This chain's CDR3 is CSASHLGFQETQYF. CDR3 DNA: TGCAGTGCTAGTCATTTGGGGTTCCAAGAGACCCAGTACTTC.